The TCR beta chain described here comes from a study of T cell repertoires in cytomegalovirus infection. Study in general: Evidence of both CMV infection and a matching HLA type came from public TCR beta signatures. Whole-study results and caveats: There were HLA-C-restricted CMV-specific TCR beta clonotypes dominating the ex vivo response.

TCRdb used MiXCR to reprocess the reads, holding one entry per CDR3 protein. The table records 450,000 to 550,000 distinct CDR3 sequences, about 39% of them present only once. Note on this clonotype: Its target is not known.

Germline-derived CDR1 and CDR2 are SEHNR and FQNEAQ (reference sequence). V lost 6 bases to trimming and J lost 2 bases; unmatched junction nucleotides: 6. The CDR3 length is 15 residues. Sequenced material: cultured PBMCs, taken from culture after CMV antigen stimulation. V and J are TRBV7-9 and TRBJ2-7; 11 bases align to TRBD2. This receptor was taken from a human donor in good health (CMV status not recorded). Some clones in this sample may be carry-over from other donors' samples. The CDR3 region is CASSLTSGTAYEQYF. The CDR3 bases are TGTGCCAGCAGTTTGACTAGCGGGACCGCCTACGAGCAGTACTTC.